The rows below give T cell receptor beta chains drawn from one sample of a study of T cell responses to AZD1222 COVID-19 vaccine. The method was immunoSEQ multiplex PCR; TCRdb's version includes in-frame clones alone and lacks a portion of them. The sample contains about 160,000 clones, around 93% of which appear only once. The input for sequencing was peripheral blood, taken on day 0 of AZD1222 vaccination. These receptor sequences come from an adult in good health. Each CDR3 is given with its conserved first and last residue. D genes are given only for firm matches. Expanded clones are given a class, and other clones once, few, many or no size at all.

D gene	clone size	V gene	J gene	CDR3 DNA	CDR3 protein
-	-	TRBV18	TRBJ2-7	TGTGCCAGCTCACCTCTCAGGGCCGAGCAGTACTTC	CASSPLRAEQYF
-	-	TRBV3-1/TRBV3-2	TRBJ1-1	TGTGCCAGCAGCCTGTCAGGTAACACTGAAGCTTTCTTT	CASSLSGNTEAFF
TRBD2	-	TRBV4-1	TRBJ2-1	TGCGCCAGCAGCCAAGATCTCGGGACTAGCGGGAGCAATGAGCAGTTCTTC	CASSQDLGTSGSNEQFF
-	-	TRBV6-5	TRBJ2-1	TGTGCCAGCAGTTCCCCTCGCACGACTGGCAATGAGCAGTTCTTC	CASSSPRTTGNEQFF
-	-	TRBV7-2	TRBJ1-1	TGTGCCAGCAGCTTAGCCTGGGAGGACACTGAAGCTTTCTTT	CASSLAWEDTEAFF
-	-	TRBV4-3	TRBJ1-6	TGCGCCAGCAGCCAAGTTGTCAGAAATAATTCACCCCTCCACTTT	CASSQVVRNNSPLHF
-	-	TRBV27	TRBJ1-6	TGTGCCAGCAGTCCCCTCGGACAGCCGCTCCACTTT	CASSPLGQPLHF
TRBD1	-	TRBV18	TRBJ1-4	TGTGCCAGCTCACCCCCAGACAGGGGGAGAGGTGAAAAACTGTTTTTT	CASSPPDRGRGEKLFF
TRBD1	-	TRBV7-8	TRBJ2-1	TGTGCCAGCAGATTGAGGTGGGGACAGGGAATCCGGGAGGATACCTACAATGAGCAGTTCTTC	CASRLRWGQGIREDTYNEQFF
TRBD2	-	TRBV19	TRBJ2-5	TGTGCCAGTTCGTCAGCGGGAGGGCCTGGAGAGACCCAGTACTTC	CASSSAGGPGETQYF
-	-	TRBV4-2	TRBJ1-3	TGTGCCAGCAGCCAAGACTGGAGCTCTGGAAACACCATATATTTT	CASSQDWSSGNTIYF
-	-	TRBV2	TRBJ2-7	TGTGCCAGCAGTGAAGATAGAAACGAGCAGTACTTC	CASSEDRNEQYF
TRBD1	-	TRBV6-5	TRBJ2-7	TGTGCCAGCAGTTACGGATTAGGGCAGGGGGATTACGAGCAGTACTTC	CASSYGLGQGDYEQYF
TRBD1	once	TRBV19	TRBJ1-2	TGTGCCAGTAGTAGTCCCGGGATCGCAGGGGGTGGCTACACCTTC	CASSSPGIAGGGYTF
-	-	TRBV7-9	TRBJ1-2	TGTGCCAGCAGCTTCGGGCCCATCGGCTATGGCTACACCTTC	CASSFGPIGYGYTF
-	-	TRBV7-9	TRBJ2-7	TGTGCCAGCAGCCAGGCCGGAGGGCCCTCCTACGAGCAGTACTTC	CASSQAGGPSYEQYF
-	-	TRBV28	TRBJ2-7	TGTGCCAGCAGATCTACAACGACCGGGATGAAGTACGAGCAGTACTTC	CASRSTTTGMKYEQYF
-	once	TRBV7-6	TRBJ1-1	TGTGCCAGCAGCTTAGTCCCGTCGGGGAACACTGAAGCTTTCTTT	CASSLVPSGNTEAFF
TRBD1	once	TRBV6-5	TRBJ1-2	TGTGCCAGCAGGAGAACAGGGGAGGATGGCTACACCTTC	CASRRTGEDGYTF
TRBD1	-	TRBV7-3	TRBJ1-2	TGTGCCAGCAGCTTAACCCCTGGGACAGGGAATGGCTACACCTTC	CASSLTPGTGNGYTF
TRBD2	-	TRBV2	TRBJ2-1	TGTGCCAGCAGTGGGGGACTAGGAACCAATGAGCAGTTCTTC	CASSGGLGTNEQFF
TRBD1	medium-sized	TRBV5-1	TRBJ1-2	TGCGCCAGCAGCCCTGGGACAGGGGGCTATGGCTACACCTTC	CASSPGTGGYGYTF
-	-	TRBV30	TRBJ2-2	TGTGCCTGGGGCACTAACACCGGGGAGCTGTTTTTT	CAWGTNTGELFF
-	-	TRBV18	TRBJ2-7	TGTGCCAGCTCACCGGGGGGCAGGGGCTACGAGCAGTACTTC	CASSPGGRGYEQYF
-	-	TRBV2	TRBJ1-1	TGTGCCAGCAGTGAGACGGAAACTAGTGGGAACACTGAAGCTTTCTTT	CASSETETSGNTEAFF
-	-	TRBV5-1	TRBJ2-2	TGCGCCAGCAGCTTGGGCAGGACGAACACCGGGGAGCTGTTTTTT	CASSLGRTNTGELFF
-	-	TRBV9	TRBJ2-7	TGTGCCAGCAGCCCCCATGGGGCTAGCTTCTACGAGCAGTACTTC	CASSPHGASFYEQYF
-	-	TRBV4-2	TRBJ2-1	TGTGCCAGCAGCCAAGAGGTGGGGACGCCCTCGGATGAGCAGTTCTTC	CASSQEVGTPSDEQFF
-	once	TRBV9	TRBJ2-3	TGTGCCAGCAGCGTAGGGAGGGGAGGCGCAGATACGCAGTATTTT	CASSVGRGGADTQYF